This T cell receptor (beta chain) derives from a study of T cells after yellow fever vaccination. In the study overall: Fractions low in cell number were prepared with SMART-Seq v4 Ultra Low Input.

The V end was cut by 1 base, the J end by 6 bases, with 12 bases between. Looked up from germline, CDR1 is SGHVS and CDR2 is FQNEAQ. The CDR3 length is 14 residues. This clonotype has only a few counts. Its antigen is still unknown. Study observations and caveats: By day 5 rather than day 15, the secondary response had peaked, though it was weaker. Post-booster samples contained most primary-vaccination clones (approximately 96% CD4, 88% CD8).

Synthesis of TCR cDNA relied on 5'RACE template switching, which attached a universal primer site and UMIs. TCRdb processed the 5' RACE reads anew with MiXCR; each CDR3 protein has one entry. The data hold fewer than 450,000 distinct CDR3 sequences, with 11% observed a single time. The TCR sequence derives from a man aged 18 to 30 who received the YFV17D yellow fever vaccine. The chain carries TRBV7-8 and TRBJ1-2; the D gene is possibly TRBD1 (5 bases). This material consisted of PBMCs, taken on the day of the first yellow fever vaccination. Written as DNA, the CDR3 is TGTGCCAGCAGCTTAGAGACAGCGGTCCATGGCTACACCTTC. Amino acids: CASSLETAVHGYTF.